The source of this TCR beta chain is a study of regulatory T cells in long-lasting Graves disease. In its sample, this clonotype was seen a few times. The antigen remains unidentified. The CDR3 extends over 13 amino acids. From germline, CDR1 is SGDLS and CDR2 YYNGEE. V lost 3 bases and J lost 9, with 15 bases in between. Researchers made TCR beta libraries by using iRepertoire HTBI primers and running Arm-PCR on CDR3 regions. TCRdb re-called the multiplex PCR reads with MiXCR, one entry per CDR3 protein. The sample shows 400,000 or so distinct CDR3 sequences, about 25% of them seen only once. Time point in this sample: persistent/refractory GD, antithyroid drugs over 5 years with positive TRAb. RNA extracted from PBMCs served as the sequencing template. Notes on the study in general: Patients with persistent disease showed a bias toward TRBV28, TRBJ1-2 and TRBJ2-5.

This sequence originates from a female donor with Graves disease. The rearrangement joins TRBV9 to TRBJ1-1, with D unresolved. The specimen was peripheral blood mononuclear cells (PBMCs), collected when the disease was refractory, from a patient treated with antithyroid drugs. The CDR3 sequence is CASSGVIPDKAFF. CDR3 DNA sequence: TGTGCCAGCAGCGGGGTGATCCCTGATAAAGCTTTCTTT.